Listed here are 24 T cell receptor beta chains from one sample, sequenced in a study of identical twins. TCRdb independently ran MiXCR on the 5' RACE reads; one entry per CDR3 protein. The sample yields fewer than 650,000 distinct CDR3 sequences, approximately 10% seen once. This sample also belongs to another study, concerning yellow fever vaccine responses in identical twins.

Source material: PBMCs. All receptors come from a woman younger than 30 in good health.

This clonotype was observed a handful of times. The chain uses TRBV12-3 or TRBV12-4 and TRBJ2-2; TRBD2 matches at 11 bases. With 3 bases clipped from V and 7 bases from J, the junction kept 7 bases outside the gene matches. This CDR3 comprises 16 residues. In DNA form, the CDR3 reads TGTGCCAGCAGTTTGGTAGCGGGGGGGCTTGGCGGGGAGCTGTTTTTT. It encodes CASSLVAGGLGGELFF.

This clonotype has just a few counts. The chain uses TRBV4-3 and TRBJ2-1, with 9 bases identical to TRBD2. The CDR3 is 14 residues long. Germline loops: CDR1 LGHNA, CDR2 YSLEER. V lost 1 base to trimming and J lost 6 bases; unmatched junction nucleotides: 1. The CDR3, as DNA: TGCGCCAGCAGCCAAGCACTAGCGGGCAATGAGCAGTTCTTC. It is translated as CASSQALAGNEQFF.

This clonotype has just a few counts. This chain joins TRBV4-2 and TRBJ2-3, with D tentatively TRBD2 (5 bases). This CDR3 has 16 residues. The V end lost 3 bases, the J end lost 4 bases, and 17 bases lay between the germline ends. Germline CDR1 is LGHNA and CDR2 is YNFKEQ. The CDR3 sequence is CASSHSGEGGSDTQYF. CDR3 nucleotides: TGTGCCAGCAGCCATAGTGGGGAAGGAGGATCAGATACGCAGTATTTT.

This clonotype has ten or more counts. This chain links TRBV12-3 or TRBV12-4 with TRBJ2-1; D is ambiguous. This CDR3 spans 12 amino acids. Trimming cost V 2 bases and J 9 bases, with 8 bases left between them. The CDR3, as DNA: TGTGCCAGCAGTTTAATCAGAGTTGAGCAGTTCTTC. Translated, it gives CASSLIRVEQFF.

This chain uses TRBV20-1 with TRBJ2-7, with 9 bases fitting TRBD1. The CDR3 loop spans 15 amino acids. The germline gives CDR1 DFQATT, CDR2 SNEGSKA (reference sequence). The V gene end was trimmed by 0 bases and the J gene end by 6 bases; junction bases not matched to a gene: 9. In DNA form, the CDR3 reads TGCAGTGCTAGAGAGGTAACAGGGGGCAAAGGCGAGCAGTACTTC. Translating it yields CSAREVTGGKGEQYF.

The rearrangement joins TRBV20-1 to TRBJ2-7; D is ambiguous. Germline-derived CDR1 and CDR2 are DFQATT and SNEGSKA (reference sequence). This CDR3 is built from 14 residues. Trimming left V 4 bases short and J 2 bases short, with 15 bases between. The CDR3 nucleotides are TGCAGTGCTAAATCGGTCCGTTCTCCCTACGAGCAGTACTTC. Translated: CSAKSVRSPYEQYF.

V usage is TRBV12-3 or TRBV12-4 and J usage is TRBJ1-2, with D possibly TRBD1 on 6 matching bases. V dropped 6 bases and J dropped 1 base, with 12 bases sitting between them. The CDR3 has 14 amino acids. The CDR3, as DNA: TGTGCCAGCAGCCGCAACAGGGTTAACTATGGCTACACCTTC. Its translation: CASSRNRVNYGYTF.

This chain joins TRBV5-1 and TRBJ2-6; TRBD1 matches 7 bases. Trimming at V came to 4 bases and at J to 4 bases, leaving 5 bases not matched to a gene. The CDR3 length is 15 residues. From germline, CDR1 is SGHRS and CDR2 YFSETQ. The CDR3 sequence is CASSPSQGGANVLTF. For the CDR3, the DNA is TGCGCCAGCAGCCCTTCACAGGGGGGGGCCAACGTCCTGACTTTC.

The gene calls are TRBV5-8 and TRBJ1-1; D perhaps matches TRBD1 (5 bases). The CDR3 is 14 amino acids. V was cut by 2 bases and J by 1 base, with 9 bases left in between. The germline gives CDR1 SGHTS, CDR2 YDEGEE. Here the CDR3 reads CASSFTGTNTEAFF. The CDR3 DNA reads TGTGCCAGCAGCTTTACCGGGACGAACACTGAAGCTTTCTTT.

A few counts support this clonotype. J is TRBJ2-1 and V is TRBV5-6, with 10 bases matching TRBD2. Trimming took 4 bases from V and 15 from J; bases not matched to a gene: 10. Germline V CDR1 and CDR2: SGHDT, YYEEEE. This CDR3 has 13 amino acids. The CDR3 sequence: CASSLNGLAELFF. CDR3 sequence (DNA): TGTGCCAGCAGCCTCAACGGACTAGCGGAACTGTTCTTC.

CDR3 in DNA: TGTGCCACCAGGATAAACAGGGGGGGGTCACCCCTCCACTTT. Protein: CATRINRGGSPLHF. The genes are TRBV6-1 and TRBJ1-6; 8 nucleotides line up with TRBD1. Germline V lookup: CDR1 MNHNS, CDR2 SASEGT. V lost 10 bases, J lost 10 bases, and 12 bases stayed unmatched. This CDR3 is 14 amino acids long.

The rearrangement uses TRBV6-1 and TRBJ2-7, with a possible D match to TRBD2 (5 bases). Looked up from germline, CDR1 is MNHNS and CDR2 is SASEGT. The CDR3 is 14 amino acids. V was cut by 7 bases and J by 1 base, with 14 bases left in between. CDR3 protein: CASKLTAGSYEQYF. CDR3 coding DNA: TGTGCCAGCAAACTTACGGCGGGTTCCTACGAGCAGTACTTC.

There are many counts of this clonotype. The chain uses TRBV29-1 and TRBJ1-1; D is perhaps TRBD1 (5 bases). This CDR3 spans 13 amino acids. The germline gives CDR1 SQVTM, CDR2 ANQGSEA. V lost 7 bases to trimming and J lost 5 bases, with 17 bases between them. This chain's CDR3 is CSAPDGAGTEAFF. CDR3 bases: TGCAGCGCCCCCGATGGGGCGGGGACTGAAGCTTTCTTT.

This CDR3 reads CASSGRDYPNEQYF. CDR3 DNA sequence: TGTGCCAGCAGTGGCCGGGACTACCCTAACGAGCAGTACTTC. The chain combines TRBV25-1 with TRBJ2-7; 7 nucleotides agree with TRBD2. The CDR3 loop spans 14 amino acids. With 4 bases clipped from V and 5 bases from J, the junction kept 8 bases outside the gene matches. Germline V gene data show CDR1 as MGHDK and CDR2 as SYGVNS.

The gene calls are TRBV9 and TRBJ2-5; no clear D gene. V was pared by 3 bases and J by 5 bases, with 8 bases between. The CDR3 has 12 amino acids. Germline assignment: CDR1 SGDLS and CDR2 YYNGEE. CDR3 DNA sequence: TGTGCCAGCAGCGCATCAGAGGAGACCCAGTACTTC. Its translation: CASSASEETQYF. Based on the CDR3 plus reference TRBV9 and TRBJ2-5, the full variable domain is DSGVTQTPKHLITATGQRVTLRCSPRSGDLSVYWYQQSLDQGLQFLIQYYNGEERAKGNILERFSAQQFPDLHSELNLSSLELGDSALYFCASSASEETQYFGPGTRLLVL.

The chain has TRBV7-2 and TRBJ2-7; D possibly corresponds to TRBD2 (6 bases). Between the trimmed V and J ends, which lost 4 bases and 3 bases, there was a span of 13 bases. Germline lookup yields CDR1 SGHTA and CDR2 FQGNSA. The CDR3 covers 14 residues. This chain's CDR3 is CASSSPASVYEQYF. The DNA for the CDR3 is TGTGCCAGCAGCTCACCCGCTAGCGTCTACGAGCAGTACTTC.

The chain carries TRBV21-1 and TRBJ2-7. TRBV21-1 is deemed a pseudogene. This CDR3 comprises 11 residues. The DNA of the CDR3 is TGTGCCAGCATCCGAGAATACGAGCAGTACTTC. It translates to CASIREYEQYF.

In its sample, this clonotype was seen a few times. The chain joins TRBV9 to TRBJ2-1; 12 nucleotides align to TRBD2. Unmatched junction bases numbered 6, after V lost 3 bases and J lost 8 bases. Looked up from germline, CDR1 is SGDLS and CDR2 is YYNGEE. This CDR3 is 15 amino acids long. CDR3 residues: CASSGLAGVSHEQFF. The CDR3 coding sequence is TGTGCCAGCAGCGGACTAGCGGGAGTTAGTCATGAGCAGTTCTTC. The variable domain in full, with the rest retrieved from reference TRBV9 and TRBJ2-1, is DSGVTQTPKHLITATGQRVTLRCSPRSGDLSVYWYQQSLDQGLQFLIQYYNGEERAKGNILERFSAQQFPDLHSELNLSSLELGDSALYFCASSGLAGVSHEQFFGPGTRLTVL.

The V call is TRBV5-1, the J call TRBJ2-7; 10 positions match TRBD1. The CDR3 is 15 residues long. The junction had 5 bases not matched to a gene; V was cut back by 0 bases and J by 5 bases. Germline V CDR1 and CDR2: SGHRS, YFSETQ. This CDR3 is CASSLAGQGVHEQYF. In nucleotides, the CDR3 is TGCGCCAGCAGCTTGGCAGGACAGGGGGTTCACGAGCAGTACTTC.

This clonotype was seen more than once but under ten times. The CDR3 sequence is CASRERGGPPQETQYF. CDR3 bases: TGTGCCAGCCGCGAGCGAGGGGGACCGCCCCAAGAGACCCAGTACTTC. This chain connects TRBV6-2 or TRBV6-3 to TRBJ2-5, with D perhaps TRBD1 (6 bases). The CDR3 is 16 residues long. In germline, CDR1 is MNHEY, CDR2 SVGEGT. Trimming shortened V by 8 bases and J by 1 base, and 20 bases separated the two germline ends.

This clonotype was found a few times. The chain links TRBV4-2 to TRBJ1-6, with TRBD1 matching 8 bases. V lost 3 bases to trimming and J lost 6 bases; unmatched junction nucleotides: 4. This CDR3 spans 15 amino acids. Germline CDR1 LGHNA, CDR2 YNFKEQ. The chain's CDR3 is CASSHLDRANSPLHF. CDR3 DNA: TGTGCCAGCAGCCACCTGGACAGGGCTAATTCACCCCTCCACTTT.

The V gene is TRBV15, the J gene TRBJ2-6; D tentatively fits TRBD1 or TRBD2 (5 bases each). V was shortened by 0 bases and J by 0 bases, with 6 bases between the two germline ends. The CDR3 is made up of 16 amino acids. Germline CDR1 and CDR2: LNHNV and YYDKDF (reference sequence). Here the CDR3 reads CATSRDGGSGANVLTF. The DNA for the CDR3 is TGTGCCACCAGCAGAGATGGGGGCTCTGGGGCCAACGTCCTGACTTTC. The full variable domain, in which reference TRBV15 and TRBJ2-6 provide the parts outside the CDR3, is DAMVIQNPRYQVTQFGKPVTLSCSQTLNHNVMYWYQQKSSQAPKLLFHYYDKDFNNEADTPDNFQSRRPNTSFCFLDIRSPGLGDTAMYLCATSRDGGSGANVLTFGAGSRLTVL.

This clonotype was seen more than once but under ten times. The rearrangement links TRBV20-1 to TRBJ2-3, with D unclear. Trimming removed 0 bases from V and 1 base from J, with 8 bases in between. Germline CDR1 reads DFQATT; CDR2 reads SNEGSKA (reference sequence). The CDR3 covers 14 residues. The CDR3 loop is CSARDMARTDTQYF. Written as DNA, the CDR3 is TGCAGTGCTAGAGATATGGCACGCACAGATACGCAGTATTTT.

The chain joins TRBV4-3 to TRBJ2-7; D is unresolved. The CDR3 is 15 amino acids. Per the germline V gene, CDR1 is LGHNA and CDR2 is YSLEER. The V gene lost 1 base and the J gene lost 0 bases, with 10 bases spanning the gap. CDR3: CASSQAGSLSYEQYF. CDR3 coding DNA: TGCGCCAGCAGCCAAGCCGGCTCACTCTCCTACGAGCAGTACTTC.